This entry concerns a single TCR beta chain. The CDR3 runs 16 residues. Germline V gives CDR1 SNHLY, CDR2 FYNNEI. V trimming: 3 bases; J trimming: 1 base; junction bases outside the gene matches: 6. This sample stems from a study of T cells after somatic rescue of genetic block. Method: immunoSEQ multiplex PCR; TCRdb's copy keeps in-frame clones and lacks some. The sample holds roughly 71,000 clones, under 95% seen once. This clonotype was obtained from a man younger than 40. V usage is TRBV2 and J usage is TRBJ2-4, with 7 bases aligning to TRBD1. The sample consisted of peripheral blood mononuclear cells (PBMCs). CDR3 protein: CASSDEGAGAKNIQYF. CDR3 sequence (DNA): TGTGCCAGCAGTGACGAGGGGGCGGGTGCCAAAAACATTCAGTACTTC.